The 12 T cell receptor beta chains reported below all come from one sample, sequenced in a study of CD8 T cells in ankylosing spondylitis. Overall study results and limits: Ankylosing spondylitis blood seemed to carry a telltale TCR beta motif made of several highly homologous variants.

TCRdb processed the 5' RACE reads anew with MiXCR; each CDR3 protein has one entry. The data show about 800,000 distinct CDR3 sequences, about an eighth seen once. Their cognate antigens are unknown. The source material was blood, either unsorted or a sorted T cell fraction (not recorded which). The receptor set was obtained from a male donor with ankylosing spondylitis.

V gene TRBV19 combines with J gene TRBJ1-2, with no clear D. The CDR3 loop spans 15 amino acids. V shed 5 bases and J shed 2 bases, with 15 bases lying between them. Looked up from germline, CDR1 is LNHDA and CDR2 is SQIVND (reference sequence). CDR3 in DNA: TGTGCCAGTAGTCTGCCGGCCCGGACGAACTATGGCTACACCTTC. Encoded protein: CASSLPARTNYGYTF. The full variable domain, its missing parts supplied by reference TRBV19 and TRBJ1-2, is DGGITQSPKYLFRKEGQNVTLSCEQNLNHDAMYWYRQDPGQGLRLIYYSQIVNDFQKGDIAEGYSVSREKKESFPLTVTSAQKNPTAFYLCASSLPARTNYGYTFGSGTRLTVV.

This clonotype was counted a few times. CDR3 sequence (DNA): TGTGCCAGCAGATCCGGGACAGGGGGATTCACTGAAGCTTTCTTT. Its protein product is CASRSGTGGFTEAFF. V and J are TRBV6-1 and TRBJ1-1; 11 bases agree with TRBD1. This CDR3 comprises 15 residues. The germline V gene encodes CDR1 MNHNS and CDR2 SASEGT. V gave up 6 bases and J gave up 4 bases; unmatched junction bases: 7.

This sequence joins TRBV18 and TRBJ2-6; D might be TRBD1 (6 bases). Trimming pared 4 bases from V and 0 bases from J, leaving 13 bases between. Germline V lookup: CDR1 KGHSH, CDR2 LQKENI. The CDR3 runs 17 residues. CDR3 loop: CASSRRQASSGANVLTF. The CDR3 region has the DNA TGTGCCAGCTCACGGCGACAGGCTAGCTCTGGGGCCAACGTCCTGACTTTC.

V usage is TRBV28 and J usage is TRBJ2-1; the D is unclear. Germline V gene data show CDR1 as MDHEN and CDR2 as SYDVKM. The CDR3 totals 16 residues. With 2 bases removed from V and 4 bases from J, the gap between germline ends came to 15 bases. The CDR3: CASSLGTQNYYNEQFF. The DNA for the CDR3 is TGTGCCAGCAGTTTAGGTACCCAGAACTATTACAATGAGCAGTTCTTC.

As to this clonotype: An end of the junction differs from the germline gene, which may be a read error. The chain links TRBV6-5 to TRBJ1-2, with a weak D call TRBD1 (5 bases). CDR1 and CDR2 (germline): MNHEY, SVGAGI. The CDR3 runs 14 residues. The CDR3 coding sequence is TGTGCCGGCAGCTACTCGGGAGGGACCTATGGCTACACCTTC. Protein: CAGSYSGGTYGYTF.

The sample holds a few counts of this clonotype. V usage is TRBV10-3 and J usage is TRBJ1-6; D ambiguous. From germline, CDR1 is ENHRY and CDR2 SYGVKD. The CDR3 extends over 13 amino acids. V was shortened by 7 bases and J by 1 base, with 5 bases between the two germline ends. The CDR3 DNA is TGTGCCATCAAGGGATCCTATAATTCACCCCTCCACTTT. This sequence encodes CAIKGSYNSPLHF.

This clonotype was recorded a few times. J is TRBJ1-5 and V is TRBV6-1, with D unresolved. CDR3 length: 13 residues. The V end lost 8 bases, the J end lost 0 bases, and 8 bases lay between the germline ends. Per germline, CDR1 MNHNS and CDR2 SASEGT. The CDR3 protein is CASSEYSNQPQHF. CDR3 coding DNA: TGTGCCAGCTCTGAATATAGCAATCAGCCCCAGCATTTT.

This clonotype occurred a few times. The rearrangement uses TRBV10-3 and TRBJ2-3; 8 bases map to TRBD1. J lost 4 bases, V lost 7 bases, and 7 bases had no gene match. This CDR3 is 14 amino acids long. Germline-derived CDR1 and CDR2 are ENHRY and SYGVKD. DNA of the CDR3: TGTGCCATCAAGAGGACAGGGAACGCAGATACGCAGTATTTT. It encodes CAIKRTGNADTQYF.

J is TRBJ2-7 and V is TRBV15; D may be TRBD2 (5 bases). Germline CDR1 LNHNV, CDR2 YYDKDF (reference sequence). The CDR3 sequence is 16 residues long. Trimming shortened V by 1 base and J by 4 bases, and 17 bases separated the two germline ends. The CDR3 DNA is TGTGCCACCAGCAGAGGTGCGAGCGTAGCGCGTTACGAGCAGTACTTC. Protein: CATSRGASVARYEQYF.

This rearrangement joins TRBV27 to TRBJ2-3; tentatively, D is TRBD1 or TRBD2 (5 bases each). This CDR3 has 15 residues. V lost 2 bases, J lost 2 bases, and 11 bases lay in between. CDR1 is MNHEY and CDR2 is SMNVEV in the germline V gene (reference sequence). The CDR3 is CASSLRGVDTDTQYF. CDR3 bases: TGTGCCAGCAGTTTACGGGGCGTGGACACAGATACGCAGTATTTT.

The chain recombines TRBV5-6 with TRBJ1-1; D is unresolved. This CDR3 has 12 amino acids. Germline V CDR1 and CDR2: SGHDT, YYEEEE. V was clipped by 6 bases and J by 3 bases, with 9 bases between them. The CDR3 DNA reads as TGTGCCAGCACCCAGGATGACACTGAAGCTTTCTTT. Translated: CASTQDDTEAFF.

The chain is built from TRBV7-3 and TRBJ2-2, with D tentatively TRBD1 or TRBD2 (5 bases each). The germline V gene has CDR1 SGHTA and CDR2 FQGTGA. The CDR3 runs 15 residues. V dropped 5 bases and J dropped 6 bases, with 16 bases sitting between them. This chain's CDR3 is CASSVGTVSPGELFF. The CDR3 region has the DNA TGTGCCAGCAGCGTTGGGACCGTCTCACCCGGGGAGCTGTTTTTT.